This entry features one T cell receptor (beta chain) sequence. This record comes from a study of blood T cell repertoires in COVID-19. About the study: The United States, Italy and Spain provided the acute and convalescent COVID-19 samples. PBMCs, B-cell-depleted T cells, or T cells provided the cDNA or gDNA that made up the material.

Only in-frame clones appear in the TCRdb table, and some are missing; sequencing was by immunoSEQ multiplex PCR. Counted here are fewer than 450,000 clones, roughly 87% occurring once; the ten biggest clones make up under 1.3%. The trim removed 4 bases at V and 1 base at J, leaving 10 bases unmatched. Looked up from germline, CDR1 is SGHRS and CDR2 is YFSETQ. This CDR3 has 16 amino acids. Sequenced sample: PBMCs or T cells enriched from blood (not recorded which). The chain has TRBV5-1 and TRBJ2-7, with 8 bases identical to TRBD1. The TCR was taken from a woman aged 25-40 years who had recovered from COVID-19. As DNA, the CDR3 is TGCGCCAGCAGCCCCCCTCGACAGGGGATTTCCTACGAGCAGTACTTC. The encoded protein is CASSPPRQGISYEQYF.